This TCR beta chain was captured in a study of identifying expanded T cells in peripheral blood. Note on this clone: Its antigen remains unknown.

Assay: immunoSEQ multiplex PCR; the TCRdb copy retains only in-frame clones and omits some. The table has some 93,000 clones, roughly 86% seen once. During the collection period, no donor immune events like infections were recorded. V lost 5 bases to trimming and J lost 0 bases; unmatched junction nucleotides: 15. Germline-derived CDR1 and CDR2 are SGHRS and YFSETQ. The CDR3 is made up of 18 amino acids. Notes on the study in general: Technical replicates showed roughly 1.2 changed clones; about two weeks about 16.4; four weeks 19. Variance in clone template counts between approximately two-week samples significantly increased with total template count across all healthy donors.

The chain combines TRBV5-1 with TRBJ1-2, with 8 bases lining up with TRBD1. The specimen sequenced was blood. The origin of this receptor is a person between 18 and 69 years old in good health. The CDR3 is CASSGVTGTGDSNYGYTF. In nucleotides, the CDR3 is TGCGCCAGCAGTGGGGTTACCGGGACAGGAGATTCTAACTATGGCTACACCTTC.